A single sample gave rise to the 15 T cell receptor beta chains below, sequenced in a study of spatial heterogeneity in lung cancer. Study-level results: The study found that expanded intratumoral alpha and beta TCR counts tracked tumor mutation counts.

TCRdb independently ran MiXCR on the 5' RACE reads; one entry per CDR3 protein. Seen here are 600 to 850 distinct CDR3 sequences, roughly an eighth observed once, and the top ten hold about 15%. These receptors lack a known antigen. Specified time point: sample taken at primary tumor resection. Sequenced here: lung tumor tissue, sampled at surgery. These TCRs come from a male donor with early-stage non-small cell lung cancer.

This clonotype is labeled as medium-sized. For a library built for alpha chains, this beta chain is a stray read; little rests on its size. The gene calls are TRBV20-1 and TRBJ2-3; TRBD2 might be the D (6 bases). Trimming took 7 bases from V and 5 from J, leaving 16 bases between them. This CDR3 is built from 13 residues. The germline CDR1 and CDR2 sequences are DFQATT and SNEGSKA (reference sequence). In DNA, the CDR3 is TGCAGTGTCATAGCGGAGTCTAGAGATACGCAGTATTTT. Translating gives CSVIAESRDTQYF.

This clonotype is termed large. This beta chain is off target for a library built for alpha chains, so its abundance means little. The DNA for the CDR3 is TGTGCCAGCAGCTTAGCGCGGGGGACTCTGTTGGCTAATCAGCCCCAGCATTTT. It is translated as CASSLARGTLLANQPQHF. This chain connects TRBV7-2 to TRBJ1-5; TRBD1 is a possible D gene (5 bases). The V gene's germline CDR1 is SGHTA and CDR2 FQGNSA. The CDR3 spans 18 residues. V was cut by 0 bases and J by 4 bases, with 19 bases left in between.

Remarks on this clonotype: Since the library was made to target alpha chains, this beta chain is a stray read and its abundance is not meaningful. The rearrangement links TRBV20-1 to TRBJ1-5; D possibly corresponds to TRBD1 (5 bases). V was cut by 6 bases and J by 10 bases, with 19 bases left in between. The CDR3 is made up of 13 amino acids. Germline assignment: CDR1 DFQATT and CDR2 SNEGSKA (reference sequence). CDR3 in amino acids: CSAQDGRRQPQHF. CDR3 sequence (DNA): TGCAGTGCACAGGACGGTCGCCGCCAACCCCAGCATTTT.

In its sample, this clonotype is large. Because this beta chain is a stray read in a library intended to capture alpha chains, its abundance should not be given much weight. The chain is built from TRBV7-2 and TRBJ1-1; D possibly corresponds to TRBD1 (5 bases). The V end was cut by 3 bases, the J end by 3 bases, with 11 bases between. This CDR3 comprises 14 residues. Germline CDR1 SGHTA, CDR2 FQGNSA. CDR3 amino acids: CASSFGGTYTEAFF. The CDR3 bases are TGTGCCAGCAGCTTTGGAGGGACCTACACTGAAGCTTTCTTT.

As regards this clonotype: Since it is a stray read in a library aimed at alpha chains, this beta chain has a size that is not meaningful. The rearrangement links TRBV9 to TRBJ2-3; the match to TRBD2 covers 7 bases. V was pared by 3 bases and J by 1 base, with 2 bases of the junction left unmatched. Per the germline V gene, CDR1 is SGDLS and CDR2 is YYNGEE. The CDR3 sequence is 14 residues long. CDR3 protein: CASSESGGTDTQYF. The CDR3 region has the DNA TGTGCCAGCAGCGAAAGCGGGGGCACAGATACGCAGTATTTT.

Judged by abundance, this clonotype is large (0.1 to 1%). Little can be read into the size of this beta chain, an off-target read in a library designed for alpha chains. This chain uses TRBV7-8 with TRBJ1-1; no clear D gene. Germline V gene lookup returns CDR1 SGHVS and CDR2 FQNEAQ. The CDR3 spans 14 residues. With 1 base removed from V and 2 bases from J, the gap between germline ends came to 8 bases. The CDR3 region is CASSLVQVNTEAFF. For the CDR3, the DNA is TGTGCCAGCAGCTTAGTCCAGGTAAACACTGAAGCTTTCTTT.

As regards this clonotype: Because the library targeted alpha chains, this beta chain is an off-target read whose size means little. The chain is built from TRBV5-1 and TRBJ2-3; TRBD2 is a possible D gene (5 bases). Trimming removed 0 bases at V and 4 bases at J, with 9 bases between. Germline V gene data show CDR1 as SGHRS and CDR2 as YFSETQ. The length of the CDR3 is 14 residues. The CDR3 reads CASSLEMEADTQYF. The CDR3 DNA is TGCGCCAGCAGCTTGGAAATGGAGGCAGATACGCAGTATTTT.

This clonotype showed up just a few times. This beta chain is off target for a library built for alpha chains, so its abundance means little. This chain uses TRBV6-6 with TRBJ2-2; no definite D call. Between the trimmed V and J ends, which lost 10 bases and 5 bases, there was a span of 20 bases. Germline lookup yields CDR1 MNHNY and CDR2 SVGAGI (reference sequence). The CDR3 is made up of 15 amino acids. The CDR3 bases are TGTGCCACCAAAGGTGTAGCCGAGTTAACCGGGGAGCTGTTTTTT. Its protein is CATKGVAELTGELFF.

By sample fraction, this clonotype is large (0.1 to 1%). This beta chain came through as a stray read in a library set up for alpha chains, and its size says little. The CDR3 DNA reads as TGTGCCAGCTCATACACAGGGGGACGACAGCCCCAGCATTTT. Its translation is CASSYTGGRQPQHF. The J gene is TRBJ1-5, the V gene TRBV18; 8 bases are shared with TRBD1. CDR1 and CDR2 (germline): KGHSH, LQKENI. This CDR3 region has 14 residues. After removal of 5 bases from V and 7 bases from J, the junction contained 7 bases not matched to a gene. Drawing the rest from reference TRBV18 and TRBJ1-5, the complete variable domain is NAGVMQNPRHLVRRRGQEARLRCSPMKGHSHVYWYRQLPEEGLKFMVYLQKENIIDESGMPKERFSAEFPKEGPSILRIQQVVRGDSAAYFCASSYTGGRQPQHFGDGTRLSIL.

On this clonotype: The library was built for alpha chains, so this beta chain is an off-target read and its size means little. This sequence joins TRBV7-2 and TRBJ2-6; 11 nucleotides align to TRBD2. Germline CDR1 is SGHTA and CDR2 is FQGNSA. There are 16 residues in the CDR3. With 6 bases clipped from V and 2 bases from J, the junction kept 3 bases outside the gene matches. The CDR3 DNA is TGTGCCAGCAGAACTAGCGGGAGAGCTGGGGCCAACGTCCTGACTTTC. It translates to CASRTSGRAGANVLTF.

Only a few counts were recorded for this clonotype. With the library built for alpha chains, this beta chain is off target and its frequency is not meaningful. The chain is built from TRBV4-3 and TRBJ2-7, with 9 nucleotides matching TRBD1. CDR1 is LGHNA, CDR2 YSLEER, per germline. This CDR3 has 14 residues. J was trimmed by 6 bases and V by 4 bases; bases with no gene match: 7. Here the CDR3 DNA reads TGCGCCAGCAGCCCCGGGGGACAGGGTCGCGAGCAGTACTTC. This sequence encodes CASSPGGQGREQYF.

This clonotype was detected a few times. Because this beta chain is a stray read in a library intended to capture alpha chains, its abundance should not be given much weight. The chain links TRBV2 to TRBJ1-5; 12 bases align to TRBD1. Germline V gene lookup returns CDR1 SNHLY and CDR2 FYNNEI. V lost 4 bases, J lost 1 base, and 8 bases stayed unmatched. The CDR3 is made up of 18 amino acids. CDR3 amino acids: CASSAGTGGAGSNQPQHF. CDR3 nucleotide sequence: TGTGCCAGCAGTGCCGGGACAGGGGGCGCCGGGAGCAATCAGCCCCAGCATTTT.

This clonotype is large in the sample. Being off target in a library aimed at alpha chains, this beta chain has a size of little meaning. The rearrangement links TRBV7-2 to TRBJ1-2, with 7 bases aligning to TRBD1. Germline lookup yields CDR1 SGHTA and CDR2 FQGNSA. The CDR3 extends over 14 amino acids. Germline trimming cut 5 bases from V and 6 bases from J; bases unmatched to any gene: 9. The chain's CDR3 is CASSVRQGFDGYTF. CDR3 coding DNA: TGTGCCAGCAGCGTTCGACAGGGTTTCGATGGCTACACCTTC.

This clonotype rates as large. The size of this beta chain means little, since it is a stray read in a library made for alpha chains. The V gene is TRBV7-2, the J gene TRBJ2-7; tentative D call: TRBD1 (6 bases). Germline V lookup: CDR1 SGHTA, CDR2 FQGNSA. This CDR3 contains 15 residues. V was cut by 5 bases and J by 3 bases, with 17 bases left in between. The CDR3 nucleotides are TGTGCCAGCAGCCTTGTCGCCGGACAGAACTACGAGCAGTACTTC. As protein: CASSLVAGQNYEQYF.

In its sample, this clonotype ranks as large. The library was designed around alpha chains, so this beta chain is a stray read whose abundance carries little weight. V usage is TRBV6-2 or TRBV6-3 and J usage is TRBJ2-1; either TRBD1 or TRBD2 may fit D (5 bases each). The CDR3 sequence is 14 residues long. Germline assignment: CDR1 MNHEY and CDR2 SVGEGT. V was clipped by 5 bases and J by 4 bases, with 12 bases between them. Here the CDR3 reads CASSRDRKYNEQFF. CDR3 coding DNA: TGTGCCAGCAGTAGGGACCGGAAATACAATGAGCAGTTCTTC.